This TCR beta chain was documented in a study of shared clonotypes between healthy human individuals (TCRdb year 2020). The study in broad terms: The cohort comprised a couple of women and a few men aged 18 to 49 years. Blood TCR repertoires of several healthy adults were deeply sequenced to estimate repertoire size and the extent of clonotype sharing between individuals. Per donor, three plates each were used for CD4 naive and CD4 memory, two for CD8 naive, and one for CD8 memory. Between about 0.85 and 8.9 billion PBMCs per donor were obtained by leukapheresis. Libraries were prepared and TCR repertoires were sequenced by different laboratories using diverse techniques, in order to increase sequencing depth and limit assay-specific biases. Study-wide findings and limitations: The genetic and exposure-history diversity represented was limited by the small number of donors. Higher generation probabilities were observed for clonotypes shared by all four sorted-subset donors than for non-shared clonotypes. Even with the large sequencing depth, rarefaction of the sorted-subset datasets indicated that sequencing was incomplete. Naive subsets generally had larger estimated clonotype richness than memory subsets. Pairwise subsampling led to the expectation that sequencing depth would affect the degree of clonotype sharing among donors. Sampling was limited to blood, and TCR repertoires in tissue likely differ from TCR repertoires in blood. Sharing across several donors was observed for around 5% of naive CD4, about 3.2% of naive CD8, over 2% of memory CD4, and roughly 0.4% of memory CD8 clonotypes.

Donors were healthy HIV-negative adults with no recently reported acute infections or vaccinations. Every donor was a Caucasian adult living in Nashville, Tennessee, USA. CD4+ T cells were enriched by magnetic negative selection; naive cells were then positively selected on CD45RA, and the negative fraction formed the memory subset. After blood collection by leukapheresis, PBMCs were isolated using Ficoll-Histopaque density gradient centrifugation and then cryopreserved in the vapor phase of liquid nitrogen. Analytical flow cytometry was used to check the purity and quantity of every magnetically sorted T cell population. Genomic DNA was isolated from each sorted fraction and quantified by UV absorbance on a Nanodrop 2000c. TCR CDR3 regions were amplified from genomic DNA by multiplex PCR using the deep immunoSEQ assay. Genomic DNA extracted from each cell subset was distributed evenly over all wells of several immunoSEQ 96-well plates, and each plate served as one replicate. Each replicate PCR for sorted subsets received about 220 ng genomic DNA, equal to tens of thousands of T cell genomes. Purified libraries were measured with a Qubit 3.0 fluorometer, size-checked on a Bioanalyzer 2100, and measured again with the KAPA Library Quantification kit. Each immunoSEQ 96-well plate was sequenced on its own single-read 150-cycle Illumina NextSeq 550 flow cell. The paper's processing steps were these. Because the immunoSEQ output held only junctional sequences and lacked quality scores, the filtering could not match the filtering applied to full-length reads. Sequences were annotated with PyIR, a Python wrapper for IgBLAST v1.9, using IMGT germline references to assign V/J genes and CDR3. Any read was removed if the V/J assignment was weak (E-value above 1e-6), the CDR3 was missing, or the read contained stop codons, out-of-frame junctions, or ambiguous translated residues. V3J clonotypes were defined as sequences sharing an identical inferred V gene, J gene, and CDR3 amino acid sequence. The percentage overlap between two repertoires was calculated by dividing the number of shared unique clonotypes by the size of the smaller repertoire. Three approaches were used to assess repertoire richness: RTK rarefaction, the Chao1 estimator, and Recon v2.1 estimates of unobserved clonotypes. For all TCRbeta clonotypes obtained by the gDNA method from a few donors, generation probabilities were computed with OLGA. Imported from immuneACCESS, the table was reduced by TCRdb to in-frame sequences with V and J called. These copies leave out some clones; in studies compared against another copy, an unresolved V gene accounts for under half, and the cause of the remainder is not known. The V and J calls and clone size were taken over from that table, and D and trimming were inferred from the DNA. The sample yields some 1.5 million clones; 95% to 97% were counted once. Roughly 1.1% of the sample is taken by the ten largest.

Points on this clone: Its antigen target is currently unknown. Base-call qualities are not available, and no considerably larger clone is one nucleotide away.

The sequenced sample consisted of naive CD4+ T cells sorted from blood. Sample cell subset or site, as interpreted from the label and publication: CD45RA+ positively selected. The sequence was obtained from a man under 40 in good health.

Here is the DNA: TGTGCCAGCAGTAGGGGACTAGCGGATAAAGAGACCCAGTACTTC. This codes for CASSRGLADKETQYF. Recombination linked TRBV25-1 to TRBJ2-5, with TRBD2 identical over 11 junction bases. The germline V gene yields MGHDK for CDR1 and SYGVNS for CDR2. The germline V end is reduced by 5 bases and the J end by 3 bases; junction bases left unmatched: 5. The CDR3 spans 15 residues, from the cysteine through the phenylalanine. The read is trimmed to its CDR3 DNA, 45 bases read in frame from base 1.